These 27 T cell receptor beta chains were all obtained from the same sample, sequenced in a study of blood T cells in healthy people across ages. For the second PCR, which ran for 7 to 11 cycles, a sample-barcoded 5' primer and a J-beta primer mix were used. TCRdb passed the 5' RACE reads through MiXCR, listing each CDR3 protein once. The sample lists more than 500,000 distinct CDR3 sequences, 27% occurring once. The sample was also reused in another study, on T cells of mothers and their children.

The sample consisted of blood. These receptors came from a boy between 2 and 10 years old in good health.

The chain is built from TRBV3-1 and TRBJ2-2, with 9 bases identical to TRBD2. Per germline, CDR1 LGHDT and CDR2 YNNKEL (reference sequence). The V gene end was trimmed by 6 bases and the J gene end by 2 bases; junction bases not matched to a gene: 10. The CDR3 runs 17 residues. CDR3 region: CASSPYSGSQNTGELFF. Here the CDR3 DNA reads TGTGCCAGCAGTCCATATAGCGGGAGCCAAAACACCGGGGAGCTGTTTTTT.

The rearrangement links TRBV4-3 to TRBJ2-2; TRBD2 aligns across 11 bases. The CDR3 is 15 amino acids. After removal of 8 bases from V and 4 bases from J, the junction contained 6 bases not matched to a gene. In germline, CDR1 is LGHNA, CDR2 YSLEER. The DNA of the CDR3 is TGCGCCAGCGCCACTAGCGGGAGAGGCACCGGGGAGCTGTTTTTT. This encodes CASATSGRGTGELFF.

The rearrangement links TRBV10-3 to TRBJ2-3; perhaps TRBD1 as D (7 bases). V was shortened by 8 bases and J by 4 bases, with 19 bases between the two germline ends. Germline V gene lookup returns CDR1 ENHRY and CDR2 SYGVKD. The CDR3 is 15 residues long. This CDR3 reads CAIEGVGGGADTQYF. The CDR3 bases are TGTGCCATCGAGGGGGTCGGAGGGGGCGCAGATACGCAGTATTTT.

The chain recombines TRBV5-4 with TRBJ2-4; D possibly corresponds to TRBD1 (6 bases). This CDR3 has 14 residues. V lost 4 bases to trimming and J lost 3 bases, with 11 bases between them. The germline V gene has CDR1 SGHNT and CDR2 YYREEE (reference sequence). CDR3 DNA: TGTGCCAGCAGCCCGGGACAAAACAAAAACATTCAGTACTTC. Its protein product is CASSPGQNKNIQYF.

The chain uses TRBV15 and TRBJ1-4, with D possibly being TRBD1 (5 bases). Trimming left V 5 bases short and J 10 bases short, with 20 bases between. The CDR3 has 15 amino acids. Germline assignment: CDR1 LNHNV and CDR2 YYDKDF (reference sequence). This CDR3 is CATSGHGTAGGKLFF. CDR3 coding DNA: TGTGCCACCAGCGGACACGGGACCGCCGGGGGAAAACTGTTTTTT. The full variable domain, with the rest looked up from reference TRBV15 and TRBJ1-4, is DAMVIQNPRYQVTQFGKPVTLSCSQTLNHNVMYWYQQKSSQAPKLLFHYYDKDFNNEADTPDNFQSRRPNTSFCFLDIRSPGLGDTAMYLCATSGHGTAGGKLFFGSGTQLSVL.

There are a few counts of this clonotype. This sequence joins TRBV20-1 and TRBJ1-1; TRBD1 matches at 9 bases. Per germline, CDR1 DFQATT and CDR2 SNEGSKA (reference sequence). V shed 0 bases, J shed 2 bases, and the junction held 4 bases outside the gene matches. This CDR3 comprises 15 residues. CDR3 in DNA: TGCAGTGCTAGAGATGGGGGACAGGGAAACACTGAAGCTTTCTTT. It yields the protein CSARDGGQGNTEAFF.

This clonotype showed up just a few times. This chain uses TRBV12-3 or TRBV12-4 with TRBJ2-5; no firm D call. V lost 4 bases and J lost 2, with 11 bases in between. There are 14 residues in the CDR3. The CDR3 protein is CASSSGRRQETQYF. As DNA, the CDR3 is TGTGCCAGCAGTTCAGGACGGAGACAAGAGACCCAGTACTTC.

The chain couples TRBV7-6 to TRBJ2-6, with 7 bases identical to TRBD2. V lost 5 bases and J lost 2; bases outside the gene matches: 6. CDR3 length: 16 amino acids. CDR1 and CDR2 (germline): SGHVS, FNYEAQ. The CDR3 loop is CASSPMGGAGANVLTF. The CDR3 DNA sequence: TGTGCCAGCAGCCCAATGGGAGGGGCTGGGGCCAACGTCCTGACTTTC. The full variable domain, in which reference TRBV7-6 and TRBJ2-6 provide the parts outside the CDR3, is GAGVSQSPRYKVTKRGQDVALRCDPISGHVSLYWYRQALGQGPEFLTYFNYEAQQDKSGLPNDRFSAERPEGSISTLTIQRTEQRDSAMYRCASSPMGGAGANVLTFGAGSRLTVL.

This chain uses TRBV25-1 with TRBJ2-5; maybe TRBD1 (6 bases). The CDR3 totals 15 residues. V was shortened by 7 bases and J by 5 bases, with 20 bases between the two germline ends. Germline V gene data show CDR1 as MGHDK and CDR2 as SYGVNS. The CDR3 protein is CASTPRQGTGETQYF. In nucleotides, the CDR3 is TGTGCCAGCACTCCTAGGCAGGGTACAGGGGAGACCCAGTACTTC.

The V and J genes are TRBV7-6 and TRBJ2-1; D perhaps matches TRBD2 (6 bases). The CDR3 is 15 amino acids. Germline CDR1 is SGHVS and CDR2 is FNYEAQ. V was shortened by 5 bases and J by 6 bases, with 17 bases between the two germline ends. CDR3 sequence: CASSPRDSIFNEQFF. The CDR3 coding sequence is TGTGCCAGCAGCCCCAGGGACTCGATCTTCAATGAGCAGTTCTTC.

The chain links TRBV3-1 to TRBJ2-5; tentatively, D is TRBD2 (5 bases). The CDR3 covers 13 residues. The germline V gene encodes CDR1 LGHDT and CDR2 YNNKEL (reference sequence). V gave up 1 base and J gave up 13 bases, with 16 bases separating them. This chain's CDR3 is CASSQGLTGETYF. The CDR3 DNA sequence: TGTGCCAGCAGCCAAGGTCTCACCGGGGAAACGTACTTC.

The chain joins TRBV20-1 to TRBJ2-3; TRBD1 might be the D (6 bases). The germline gives CDR1 DFQATT, CDR2 SNEGSKA (reference sequence). The CDR3 is made up of 17 amino acids. Trimming pared 0 bases from V and 4 bases from J, leaving 20 bases between. The CDR3 region has the DNA TGCAGTGCTAGAGATGATAATCTGGACAGCTTGGCAGATACGCAGTATTTT. This gives the protein CSARDDNLDSLADTQYF.

This clonotype came up a few times. The chain links TRBV7-8 to TRBJ1-4, with D unclear. Looked up from germline, CDR1 is SGHVS and CDR2 is FQNEAQ. V lost 0 bases and J lost 10, with 15 bases in between. The CDR3 has 15 amino acids. The CDR3 nucleotides are TGTGCCAGCAGCTTAGCGAGGGAGATGATAGGAAAACTGTTTTTT. Translating it yields CASSLAREMIGKLFF.

This clonotype came up a few times. This chain joins TRBV21-1 and TRBJ1-1. TRBV21-1 is a pseudogene locus. This CDR3 is built from 15 residues. This chain's CDR3 is CASSYIKEADTEAFF. CDR3 bases: TGTGCCAGCAGCTATATTAAAGAGGCTGACACTGAAGCTTTCTTT.

This clonotype has at least ten counts. The chain links TRBV7-2 to TRBJ2-7, with TRBD1 identical over 7 bases. The trim removed 5 bases at V and 0 bases at J, leaving 4 bases unmatched. The CDR3 has 14 amino acids. Germline CDR1 reads SGHTA; CDR2 reads FQGNSA. In nucleotides, the CDR3 is TGTGCCAGCAGCCCCCGACAGGGCTCCTACGAGCAGTACTTC. Residues: CASSPRQGSYEQYF.

This clonotype has only a few counts. The chain links TRBV10-3 to TRBJ2-5, with no clear D. TRBJ2-7 explains the end of the DNA better; the J call may be wrong. CDR3 length: 14 residues. Looked up from germline, CDR1 is ENHRY and CDR2 is SYGVKD. This chain's CDR3 is CAISEVETSYEQYF. CDR3 in DNA: TGTGCCATCAGTGAGGTGGAAACCTCCTACGAGCAGTACTTC.

The chain links TRBV29-1 to TRBJ2-5, with TRBD1 identical over 10 bases. Germline CDR1 SQVTM, CDR2 ANQGSEA. CDR3 length equals 14 residues. The V segment lost 1 base and the J segment 4 bases; nucleotides outside the gene matches: 3. The CDR3 protein is CSVEGTGGIETQYF. The CDR3 DNA is TGCAGCGTTGAAGGGACAGGGGGGATAGAGACCCAGTACTTC.

The V call is TRBV6-5, the J call TRBJ1-4, with D maybe TRBD1 (6 bases). Germline V gene data show CDR1 as MNHEY and CDR2 as SVGAGI. Trimming cost V 8 bases and J 0 bases, with 7 bases left between them. The CDR3 extends over 13 amino acids. In DNA form, the CDR3 reads TGTGCCAGCGGGGACACAACTAATGAAAAACTGTTTTTT. Its protein product is CASGDTTNEKLFF.

The V gene is TRBV7-9, the J gene TRBJ2-1; no definite D call. Per germline, CDR1 SEHNR and CDR2 FQNEAQ (reference sequence). This CDR3 region has 15 residues. Trimming removed 5 bases from V and 8 bases from J, with 19 bases in between. CDR3 loop: CASSPQANGGYEQFF. CDR3 DNA: TGTGCCAGCAGCCCGCAAGCGAACGGCGGCTATGAGCAGTTCTTC. Full variable domain (remainder filled in from reference TRBV7-9 and TRBJ2-1): DTGVSQNPRHKITKRGQNVTFRCDPISEHNRLYWYRQTLGQGPEFLTYFQNEAQLEKSRLLSDRFSAERPKGSFSTLEIQRTEQGDSAMYLCASSPQANGGYEQFFGPGTRLTVL.

This clonotype was observed a handful of times. The chain recombines TRBV12-3 or TRBV12-4 with TRBJ1-1, with D maybe TRBD1 (6 bases). This CDR3 is 15 amino acids long. The germline V and J ends were trimmed by 9 bases and 0 bases, with 17 bases remaining between them. The chain's CDR3 is CASSLTGGVNTEAFF. As DNA, the CDR3 is TGTGCCAGTTCATTAACCGGGGGCGTGAACACTGAAGCTTTCTTT.

The rearrangement uses TRBV12-3 or TRBV12-4 and TRBJ1-4, with D tentatively TRBD1 (6 bases). The V end was cut by 3 bases, the J end by 6 bases, with 11 bases between. This CDR3 comprises 14 residues. The CDR3 region is CASSLRGADEKLFF. CDR3 DNA sequence: TGTGCCAGCAGTTTGAGGGGGGCAGATGAAAAACTGTTTTTT.

A few counts support this clonotype. The genes are TRBV7-3 and TRBJ1-6, with no clear D. V was pared by 4 bases and J by 9 bases, with 19 bases between. The CDR3 has 16 residues. In germline, CDR1 is SGHTA, CDR2 FQGTGA. CDR3 residues: CASSSRPPGDGSPLHF. The CDR3 region has the DNA TGTGCCAGCAGCTCTCGGCCTCCAGGCGATGGTTCACCCCTCCACTTT.

The chain employs TRBV10-3 and TRBJ2-5; a possible D gene is TRBD1 (8 bases). Trimming stripped 10 bases from V and 3 bases from J, with 15 bases between. Germline V gene data show CDR1 as ENHRY and CDR2 as SYGVKD. This CDR3 spans 13 amino acids. CDR3 nucleotides: TGTGCCACCAAACAGGGGGGGGAAGAGACCCAGTACTTC. Translating it yields CATKQGGEETQYF.

The V call is TRBV20-1, the J call TRBJ2-7, with D tentatively TRBD1 or TRBD2 (5 bases each). V lost 0 bases and J 3 bases, leaving 12 bases between the germline ends. Germline assignment: CDR1 DFQATT and CDR2 SNEGSKA (reference sequence). The CDR3 length is 14 residues. CDR3 sequence reads: CSARDRDGNYEQYF. The DNA for the CDR3 is TGCAGTGCTAGAGATCGGGACGGGAACTACGAGCAGTACTTC.

To note about this clonotype: One end of the junction fails to match germline, which may point to a read error. This chain connects TRBV29-1 to TRBJ1-4; D is uncertain. Germline CDR1 and CDR2: SQVTM and ANQGSEA. The CDR3 runs 11 residues. CDR3 coding DNA: TGCAGCGGGCGTTGGACGGAAAAACGGTTTTTT. Translated: CSGRWTEKRFF.

This clonotype was counted between two and nine times. This chain connects TRBV9 to TRBJ2-1, with no clear D. This CDR3 contains 13 residues. The V and J ends lost 1 base and 6 bases respectively, with 8 bases between them. Looked up from germline, CDR1 is SGDLS and CDR2 is YYNGEE. The CDR3 coding sequence is TGTGCCAGCAGCGTAAGCCCCTCCAATGAGCAGTTCTTC. Its translation: CASSVSPSNEQFF.

This clonotype was seen a few times. The rearrangement joins TRBV27 to TRBJ2-3; 7 bases are shared with TRBD2. The germline gives CDR1 MNHEY, CDR2 SMNVEV (reference sequence). CDR3 length: 19 amino acids. Trimming removed 2 bases from V and 4 bases from J; junction bases left unmatched: 18. The CDR3 bases are TGTGCCAGCAGTTTAAGGTTCGGCGGGAGTAGCTCTCGGGCAGATACGCAGTATTTT. Translation: CASSLRFGGSSSRADTQYF.